This T cell receptor beta chain appears in the sequencing data of a study of blood T cell repertoires in COVID-19. Study-level background: Nucleic acid was either cDNA or gDNA, and it came from T cells, B-cell-depleted T cells, or PBMCs.

Under the authors' procedure: Reference gene primer amplification in the assay estimated nucleated cell counts. Using immunoSEQ multiplex PCR, the repertoire was profiled, and TCRdb retains in-frame clones only, with some absent. V and J calls plus clone size are reproduced from that table; the DNA served to infer D and trimming. There are roughly 280,000 clones in the sample; roughly 86% occur only once, and approximately 9% lies in the top ten. V trimming: 5 bases; J trimming: 6 bases; junction bases outside the gene matches: 13. Germline V lookup: CDR1 SGHDN, CDR2 FVKESK. This CDR3 has 17 amino acids.

This clonotype was obtained from a man in his forties with active or convalescent COVID-19. The chain links TRBV14 to TRBJ1-1; the match to TRBD1 covers 12 bases. The sample was peripheral blood. The CDR3 sequence: CASSTPGQGAVDAEAFF. CDR3 DNA: TGTGCCAGCAGCACCCCGGGACAGGGGGCGGTTGATGCTGAAGCTTTCTTT.